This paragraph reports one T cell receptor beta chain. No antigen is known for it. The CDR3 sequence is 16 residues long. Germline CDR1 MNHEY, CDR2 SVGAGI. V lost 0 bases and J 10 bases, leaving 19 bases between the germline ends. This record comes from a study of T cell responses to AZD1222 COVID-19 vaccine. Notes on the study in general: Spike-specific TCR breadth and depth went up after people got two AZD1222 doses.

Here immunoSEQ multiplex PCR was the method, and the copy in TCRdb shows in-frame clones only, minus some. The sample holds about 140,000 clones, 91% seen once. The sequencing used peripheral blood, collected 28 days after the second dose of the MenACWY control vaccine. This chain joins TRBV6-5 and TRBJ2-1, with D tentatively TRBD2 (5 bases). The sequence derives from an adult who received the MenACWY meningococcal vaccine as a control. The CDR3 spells CASSYSKGQGPGEQFF. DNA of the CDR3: TGTGCCAGCAGTTACTCGAAGGGTCAAGGGCCGGGAGAGCAGTTCTTC.